The next 30 T cell receptor beta chains were all read from a single sample in a study of beta chain features in type 1 diabetes. TCRB transcripts that were expressed got sequenced, as all of the isolated RNA had been reverse transcribed. Assay used: immunoSEQ multiplex PCR; TCRdb lists only in-frame clones, some missing. The data hold under 300,000 clones, with 25% to 30% observed a single time. The material sequenced was central memory CD4+ T cells from blood. Source of these receptors: a man in his thirties or forties in good health.

This clone was found many times. In the same sample, other DNA sequences code for this CDR3. The V gene is TRBV18, the J gene TRBJ2-7; tentatively, D is TRBD1 or TRBD2 (5 bases each). V was cut by 6 bases and J by 9 bases, with 18 bases left in between. Germline assignment: CDR1 KGHSH and CDR2 LQKENI. This CDR3 has 13 residues. CDR3 loop: CASSRDQEAGQYF. CDR3 sequence (DNA): TGTGCCAGCTCTCGGGACCAGGAGGCTGGGCAGTACTTC.

The J gene is TRBJ2-1, the V gene TRBV2; D perhaps matches TRBD2 (6 bases). Germline V gene sequence: CDR1 SNHLY, CDR2 FYNNEI. The V gene lost 1 base and the J gene lost 7 bases, with 14 bases spanning the gap. The length of the CDR3 is 15 residues. In nucleotides, the CDR3 is TGTGCCAGCAGTGAAGACCAGCTTGGGGGGAATGAGCAGTTCTTC. This encodes CASSEDQLGGNEQFF.

A few counts support this clone. The rearrangement joins TRBV10-3 to TRBJ2-5; 7 bases map to TRBD1. V dropped 10 bases and J dropped 5; count of bases not matched to a gene: 7. The CDR3 is made up of 12 amino acids. Germline V CDR1 and CDR2: ENHRY, SYGVKD. Written as DNA, the CDR3 is TGTGCCACCACCGACAGGGTCGAGACCCAGTACTTC. This translates into CATTDRVETQYF.

The chain is built from TRBV7-2 and TRBJ1-5, with D perhaps TRBD1 (5 bases). CDR1 is SGHTA, CDR2 FQGNSA, per germline. V lost 5 bases and J lost 16, with 18 bases in between. The CDR3 sequence is 12 residues long. CDR3 protein: CASSPGWGESHF. DNA of the CDR3: TGTGCCAGCAGCCCCGGATGGGGCGAAAGTCATTTT. Together with reference TRBV7-2 and TRBJ1-5, the CDR3 gives the full variable domain: GAGVSQSPSNKVTEKGKDVELRCDPISGHTALYWYRQSLGQGLEFLIYFQGNSAPDKSGLPSDRFSAERTGGSVSTLTIQRTQQEDSAVYLCASSPGWGESHFGDGTRLSIL.

This clone was counted between two and nine times. The chain carries TRBV13 and TRBJ1-3; unclear D gene. Germline lookup yields CDR1 PRHDT and CDR2 FYEKMQ (reference sequence). Trimming stripped 1 base from V and 2 bases from J, with 9 bases between. CDR3 length: 15 amino acids. The CDR3 sequence: CASSLVSKPGNTIYF. DNA of the CDR3: TGTGCCAGCAGCTTAGTCTCCAAACCTGGAAACACCATATATTTT. The full variable domain, completed using reference TRBV13 and TRBJ1-3, is AAGVIQSPRHLIKEKRETATLKCYPIPRHDTVYWYQQGPGQDPQFLISFYEKMQSDKGSIPDRFSAQQFSDYHSELNMSSLELGDSALYFCASSLVSKPGNTIYFGEGSWLTVV.

V gene TRBV30 combines with J gene TRBJ2-1; tentatively, D is TRBD2 (6 bases). The V gene's germline CDR1 is GTSNPN and CDR2 SVGIG (reference sequence). V dropped 5 bases and J dropped 3 bases, with 17 bases sitting between them. This CDR3 comprises 15 residues. In DNA form, the CDR3 reads TGTGCCTGGCAGTCCCGGGACTTATACTACAATGAGCAGTTCTTC. Translating gives CAWQSRDLYYNEQFF.

The V gene is TRBV7-2, the J gene TRBJ1-5; D is perhaps TRBD1 (6 bases). Trimming removed 2 bases at V and 6 bases at J, with 8 bases between. CDR3 length: 13 amino acids. Germline loops: CDR1 SGHTA, CDR2 FQGNSA. The CDR3 loop reads CASSLRGAQPQHF. DNA for the CDR3: TGTGCCAGCAGCTTACGGGGGGCTCAGCCCCAGCATTTT. Looking up the rest from reference TRBV7-2 and TRBJ1-5 gives the full variable domain: GAGVSQSPSNKVTEKGKDVELRCDPISGHTALYWYRQSLGQGLEFLIYFQGNSAPDKSGLPSDRFSAERTGGSVSTLTIQRTQQEDSAVYLCASSLRGAQPQHFGDGTRLSIL.

V and J are TRBV5-4 and TRBJ2-1; 10 positions match TRBD2. The CDR3 consists of 17 residues. Germline V gene data show CDR1 as SGHNT and CDR2 as YYREEE (reference sequence). V lost 0 bases to trimming and J lost 3 bases; unmatched junction nucleotides: 6. The CDR3 here is CASSLGLGTSVYNEQFF. The CDR3 DNA sequence: TGTGCCAGCAGCTTGGGGCTCGGGACTAGCGTCTACAATGAGCAGTTCTTC.

This clone has just a few counts. This chain links TRBV19 with TRBJ2-7; D is uncertain. Germline V CDR1 and CDR2: LNHDA, SQIVND (reference sequence). Trimming stripped 2 bases from V and 2 bases from J, with 7 bases between. The CDR3 sequence is 13 residues long. The CDR3, as DNA: TGTGCCAGTAGTATATCTGGACCCTACGAGCAGTACTTC. Translating it yields CASSISGPYEQYF.

The V call is TRBV11-3, the J call TRBJ2-3, with unresolved D. Germline V gene sequence: CDR1 SGHNT, CDR2 YENEEA. V was trimmed by 0 bases and J by 10 bases, leaving 11 bases between them. The CDR3 spans 13 residues. CDR3 nucleotides: TGTGCCAGCAGCTTAGATTTCCGTAACGCGCAGTATTTT. Translating it yields CASSLDFRNAQYF.

The chain links TRBV7-4 to TRBJ1-5; possible D gene TRBD1, 5 bases. V was clipped by 5 bases and J by 5 bases, with 10 bases between them. Germline-derived CDR1 and CDR2 are SGHVT and SQSDAQ. The CDR3 extends over 13 amino acids. As DNA, the CDR3 is TGTGCCAGCAGCATGGACACCTATCAGCCCCAGCATTTT. Translating it yields CASSMDTYQPQHF. Full variable domain (missing parts from reference TRBV7-4 and TRBJ1-5): GAGVSQSPRYKVAKRGRDVALRCDSISGHVTLYWYRQTLGQGSEVLTYSQSDAQRDKSGRPSGRFSAERPERSVSTLKIQRTEQGDSAVYLCASSMDTYQPQHFGDGTRLSIL.

This sequence joins TRBV29-1 and TRBJ2-1; 8 nucleotides match TRBD1. V dropped 8 bases and J dropped 6; count of bases not matched to a gene: 9. The CDR3 has 13 amino acids. Germline assignment: CDR1 SQVTM and CDR2 ANQGSEA. CDR3 sequence (DNA): TGCAGCTTCTACCGGGACAGGTCCAATGAGCAGTTCTTC. It codes for CSFYRDRSNEQFF.

This clone was seen more than once but under ten times. This chain connects TRBV18 to TRBJ2-2; no clear D gene. The germline V gene encodes CDR1 KGHSH and CDR2 LQKENI. Trimming took off 0 bases at V and 5 bases at J, with 10 bases between the two ends. CDR3 length: 15 residues. The CDR3 sequence: CASSPPNSVTGELFF. The CDR3 DNA follows: TGTGCCAGCTCACCACCTAACTCTGTAACCGGGGAGCTGTTTTTT.

The rearrangement uses TRBV2 and TRBJ2-4; no definite D call. Germline V gene data show CDR1 as SNHLY and CDR2 as FYNNEI. Trimming stripped 4 bases from V and 0 bases from J, with 4 bases between. This CDR3 contains 13 residues. The CDR3 sequence is CASSGIAKNIQYF. CDR3 coding DNA: TGTGCCAGCAGTGGTATAGCCAAAAACATTCAGTACTTC.

This clone was seen a handful of times. The chain employs TRBV2 and TRBJ1-5; TRBD1 is a possible D gene (6 bases). The germline gives CDR1 SNHLY, CDR2 FYNNEI. The CDR3 extends over 13 amino acids. V was shortened by 6 bases and J by 2 bases, with 8 bases between the two germline ends. CDR3 region: CASRRQGNQPQHF. CDR3 sequence (DNA): TGTGCCAGCAGGCGACAGGGCAATCAGCCCCAGCATTTT.

In its sample, this clone was seen many times. V is TRBV7-9 and J is TRBJ2-7; TRBD1 might be the D (6 bases). The CDR3 runs 16 residues. The germline gives CDR1 SEHNR, CDR2 FQNEAQ (reference sequence). The ends were cut back, 1 base at V and 0 bases at J, with 13 bases in the middle. CDR3 coding DNA: TGTGCCAGCAGCTTAGAAGGACAGATGGGCTCCTACGAGCAGTACTTC. This codes for CASSLEGQMGSYEQYF.

Only a few counts were recorded for this clone. The rearrangement joins TRBV20-1 to TRBJ2-5; D is unresolved. The germline gives CDR1 DFQATT, CDR2 SNEGSKA (reference sequence). The CDR3 extends over 11 amino acids. V gave up 4 bases and J gave up 5 bases, with 8 bases separating them. CDR3 nucleotide sequence: TGCAGTGCTAACTTTTTCGAGACCCAGTACTTC. Translated: CSANFFETQYF.

V usage is TRBV28 and J usage is TRBJ2-7; D gene unclear. CDR3 length: 12 residues. Trimming left V 5 bases short and J 7 bases short, with 12 bases between. Germline values: CDR1 MDHEN, CDR2 SYDVKM. CDR3 in DNA: TGTGCCAGCAGTCCACGCCGGACGGAGCAGTACTTC. Protein: CASSPRRTEQYF.

The CDR3 sequence is CSVNRGNTEAFF. CDR3 nucleotides: TGCAGCGTTAACAGGGGGAACACTGAAGCTTTCTTT. This chain uses TRBV29-1 with TRBJ1-1; 7 nucleotides match TRBD1. The V segment lost 5 bases and the J segment 1 base; nucleotides outside the gene matches: 1. This CDR3 region has 12 residues. Germline assignment: CDR1 SQVTM and CDR2 ANQGSEA.

The rearrangement joins TRBV30 to TRBJ1-1; tentatively, D is TRBD1 (6 bases). CDR3 length: 16 residues. The germline V gene encodes CDR1 GTSNPN and CDR2 SVGIG (reference sequence). V was shortened by 3 bases and J by 0 bases, with 17 bases between the two germline ends. The DNA of the CDR3 is TGTGCCTGGAGCAGAAAACGAGGGGGGGTGAACACTGAAGCTTTCTTT. Translation gives CAWSRKRGGVNTEAFF.

The CDR3 nucleotides are TGTGCCAGCAGCCAAGGTTGGGAGCTGTTTTTT. This sequence encodes CASSQGWELFF. The V call is TRBV14, the J call TRBJ2-2; D ambiguous. V shed 1 base and J shed 9 bases, with 3 bases lying between them. The V gene's germline CDR1 is SGHDN and CDR2 FVKESK. The CDR3 has 11 residues.

Details on this clone: The same CDR3 also results from other DNA sequences found in this sample. This sequence joins TRBV10-3 and TRBJ2-6, with TRBD2 matching over 7 bases. The CDR3 covers 16 residues. J lost 0 bases, V lost 10 bases, and 9 bases had no gene match. Germline CDR1 and CDR2: ENHRY and SYGVKD. The CDR3 DNA reads as TGTGCCACCCGGCGGGGGAACCCCTCTGGGGCCAACGTCCTGACTTTC. It specifies CATRRGNPSGANVLTF.

Judged by abundance, this clone is medium-sized. This sequence joins TRBV29-1 and TRBJ2-5, with D possibly matching TRBD1 (6 bases). V shed 4 bases and J shed 1 base, with 16 bases lying between them. The CDR3 consists of 15 residues. Germline V lookup: CDR1 SQVTM, CDR2 ANQGSEA. The CDR3 nucleotides are TGCAGCGTTGGAGTGGCAGGGGTTGGCCAAGAGACCCAGTACTTC. Protein product: CSVGVAGVGQETQYF.

This clone showed up just a few times. This chain joins TRBV30 and TRBJ2-3; D perhaps matches TRBD2 (5 bases). CDR1 and CDR2 from the germline V gene are GTSNPN and SVGIG (reference sequence). The CDR3 length is 14 residues. Between the trimmed V and J ends, which lost 1 base and 3 bases, there was a span of 11 bases. The CDR3 nucleotides are TGTGCCTGGAGTGAAGGAGCGGTTACAGATACGCAGTATTTT. Protein sequence: CAWSEGAVTDTQYF.

Concerning this clone: The sample carries other DNA sequences with the same CDR3. The rearrangement uses TRBV30 and TRBJ2-7; tentatively, D is TRBD1 (5 bases). Trimming removed 0 bases from V and 0 bases from J, with 9 bases in between. The CDR3 totals 14 residues. The germline V gene has CDR1 GTSNPN and CDR2 SVGIG (reference sequence). Here the CDR3 reads CAWSVQGSSYEQYF. CDR3 DNA sequence: TGTGCCTGGAGTGTTCAGGGAAGCTCCTACGAGCAGTACTTC.

The chain is built from TRBV30 and TRBJ1-4, with D perhaps matching TRBD1 (5 bases). With 1 base removed from V and 1 base from J, the gap between germline ends came to 10 bases. The CDR3 consists of 15 residues. Germline loops: CDR1 GTSNPN, CDR2 SVGIG (reference sequence). The CDR3 coding sequence is TGTGCCTGGAGTGAAGGGGTTCGAACTAATGAAAAACTGTTTTTT. Translation gives CAWSEGVRTNEKLFF. Full variable domain (rest looked up from reference TRBV30 and TRBJ1-4): SQTIHQWPATLVQPVGSPLSLECTVEGTSNPNLYWYRQAAGRGLQLLFYSVGIGQISSEVPQNLSASRPQDRQFILSSKKLLLSDSGFYLCAWSEGVRTNEKLFFGSGTQLSVL.

This clone was picked up a small number of times. The genes are TRBV6-6 and TRBJ2-1, with 7 bases fitting TRBD2. The CDR3 consists of 15 residues. The ends lost 5 bases at V and 8 bases at J; junction bases unmatched: 12. The germline V gene encodes CDR1 MNHNY and CDR2 SVGAGI (reference sequence). The CDR3 coding sequence is TGTGCCAGCAGTGACCTAGCGGAGCCAACGGATGAGCAGTTCTTC. It is translated as CASSDLAEPTDEQFF.

V is TRBV5-1 and J is TRBJ2-1; D might be TRBD1 (5 bases). The V gene's germline CDR1 is SGHRS and CDR2 YFSETQ. The CDR3 sequence is 14 residues long. V lost 4 bases to trimming and J lost 5 bases, with 13 bases between them. As DNA, the CDR3 is TGCGCCAGCAGCAGGTGGGGCGTTGACAATGAGCAGTTCTTC. Amino acids: CASSRWGVDNEQFF.

The sample holds a few counts of this clone. The chain combines TRBV11-3 with TRBJ2-3; the D gene is possibly TRBD2 (5 bases). CDR1 and CDR2 (germline): SGHNT, YENEEA. The CDR3 extends over 15 amino acids. V dropped 0 bases and J dropped 2 bases, with 9 bases sitting between them. CDR3 loop: CASSLDSGNTDTQYF. The DNA for the CDR3 is TGTGCCAGCAGCTTAGACTCGGGAAACACAGATACGCAGTATTTT. The variable domain in full, with the rest retrieved from reference TRBV11-3 and TRBJ2-3, is EAGVVQSPRYKIIEKKQPVAFWCNPISGHNTLYWYLQNLGQGPELLIRYENEEAVDDSQLPKDRFSAERLKGVDSTLKIQPAELGDSAVYLCASSLDSGNTDTQYFGPGTRLTVL.

The rearrangement joins TRBV7-2 to TRBJ2-3; weak D call: TRBD2 (6 bases). The CDR3 is 15 residues long. From germline, CDR1 is SGHTA and CDR2 FQGNSA. V lost 2 bases, J lost 6 bases, and 15 bases lay in between. CDR3 protein: CASSLLGTEGDTQYF. DNA of the CDR3: TGTGCCAGCAGCTTATTAGGGACGGAGGGGGATACGCAGTATTTT.